The 25 T cell receptor beta chains listed next were all sequenced from one sample in a study of T-cell reconstitution after alpha-beta-depleted transplantation in children. Molecular barcoding with unique molecular identifiers was used for the TCRbeta library. Each CDR3 protein gets one entry after TCRdb re-called the PCR reads with MiXCR. The sample includes around 500,000 distinct CDR3 sequences, roughly an eighth seen only once; the top ten take under 7%. Specimen: PBMCs from the stem cell graft donor, collected from the stem cell graft. These receptors all come from a human donor who donated a stem cell graft to a child with combined immunodeficiency.

This clonotype showed up many times. This chain joins TRBV20-1 and TRBJ2-5, with 8 bases identical to TRBD2. In germline, CDR1 is DFQATT, CDR2 SNEGSKA (reference sequence). The CDR3 length is 18 residues. Trimming removed 5 bases from V and 5 bases from J; junction bases left unmatched: 22. The CDR3 nucleotides are TGCAGTGCTGGTCCGCCGGGACTAGGGGCGGGGGATTTGGAGACCCAGTACTTC. Translation: CSAGPPGLGAGDLETQYF.

This clonotype was observed at least ten times. This rearrangement joins TRBV12-3 or TRBV12-4 to TRBJ2-5; 9 bases match TRBD2. CDR3 size: 15 residues. Losses at the gene ends were 6 bases for V and 1 base for J; bases not matched to a gene: 6. The CDR3, as DNA: TGTGCCAGCAGCTCGGTGGGACTAGCCCAAGAGACCCAGTACTTC. Protein: CASSSVGLAQETQYF.

The genes are TRBV19 and TRBJ2-7; D is possibly TRBD2 (6 bases). The CDR3 has 14 amino acids. The germline gives CDR1 LNHDA, CDR2 SQIVND (reference sequence). Trimming left V 1 base short and J 2 bases short, with 9 bases between. CDR3 coding DNA: TGTGCCAGTAGTATAGCGGGGGTTACCTACGAGCAGTACTTC. Translation: CASSIAGVTYEQYF. Full variable domain (remainder filled in from reference TRBV19 and TRBJ2-7): DGGITQSPKYLFRKEGQNVTLSCEQNLNHDAMYWYRQDPGQGLRLIYYSQIVNDFQKGDIAEGYSVSREKKESFPLTVTSAQKNPTAFYLCASSIAGVTYEQYFGPGTRLTVT.

This clonotype was picked up a small number of times. V is TRBV18 and J is TRBJ2-1; TRBD1 aligns across 8 bases. The CDR3 is 15 residues long. Germline CDR1 reads KGHSH; CDR2 reads LQKENI. V was pared by 4 bases and J by 5 bases, with 7 bases of the junction left unmatched. The CDR3 region is CASSLGTGDHNEQFF. The DNA for the CDR3 is TGTGCCAGCTCACTGGGGACAGGAGACCACAATGAGCAGTTCTTC.

The chain couples TRBV6-1 to TRBJ2-7; the D call may be TRBD1 or TRBD2 (5 bases each). Trimming took off 6 bases at V and 4 bases at J, with 13 bases between the two ends. The CDR3 has 13 residues. The germline CDR1 and CDR2 sequences are MNHNS and SASEGT. CDR3 loop: CASRPGRLYEQYF. DNA for the CDR3: TGTGCCAGCAGGCCGGGACGTCTATACGAGCAGTACTTC.

The chain couples TRBV5-1 to TRBJ1-1; D might be TRBD1 (5 bases). Germline CDR1 reads SGHRS; CDR2 reads YFSETQ. The CDR3 runs to 15 residues. Trimming took 0 bases from V and 2 from J, leaving 11 bases between them. The DNA for the CDR3 is TGCGCCAGCAGCTTGGTTAGGGACGGAAACACTGAAGCTTTCTTT. Protein: CASSLVRDGNTEAFF.

The chain links TRBV15 to TRBJ2-1, with 11 bases that match TRBD2. Germline CDR1 reads LNHNV; CDR2 reads YYDKDF (reference sequence). CDR3 length equals 15 residues. Trimming removed 6 bases from V and 8 bases from J; junction bases left unmatched: 9. CDR3 bases: TGTGCCACCAGTCCCGAACTAGCGGGAGTCGATGAGCAGTTCTTC. Its translation is CATSPELAGVDEQFF.

The rearrangement joins TRBV6-1 to TRBJ2-2; no clear D gene. V was pared by 6 bases and J by 2 bases, with 7 bases between. The CDR3 runs to 13 residues. CDR1 is MNHNS, CDR2 SASEGT, per germline. CDR3 coding DNA: TGTGCCAGCAGAAACGGCAACACCGGGGAGCTGTTTTTT. Residues: CASRNGNTGELFF.

This clonotype has a handful of counts. In DNA, the CDR3 is TGTGCCAGCAGGCGGGACAGGGGAGACTCTGGAAACACCATATATTTT. It translates to CASRRDRGDSGNTIYF. The chain carries TRBV12-3 or TRBV12-4 and TRBJ1-3; 10 bases line up with TRBD1. With V trimmed by 6 bases and J by 0 bases, 5 bases remained unmatched. The CDR3 is 16 residues long.

The sample holds a few counts of this clonotype. The chain carries TRBV5-5 and TRBJ2-5; no clear D gene. Looked up from germline, CDR1 is SGHKS and CDR2 is YYEKEE (reference sequence). The ends were cut back, 3 bases at V and 5 bases at J, with 14 bases in the middle. The CDR3 has 14 residues. CDR3 sequence reads: CASSSNMERETQYF. CDR3 in DNA: TGTGCCAGCAGCTCCAACATGGAGAGGGAGACCCAGTACTTC.

This clonotype showed up many times. The chain combines TRBV7-9 with TRBJ2-5; no clear D gene. Germline V gives CDR1 SEHNR, CDR2 FQNEAQ (reference sequence). The CDR3 sequence is 14 residues long. Trimming cost V 5 bases and J 2 bases, with 12 bases left between them. CDR3 in DNA: TGTGCCAGCAGCCCATCAGAGCAGCAAGAGACCCAGTACTTC. It codes for CASSPSEQQETQYF.

The chain joins TRBV9 to TRBJ1-3; D possibly corresponds to TRBD1 (5 bases). V was cut by 4 bases and J by 0 bases, with 23 bases left in between. The germline V gene encodes CDR1 SGDLS and CDR2 YYNGEE. The CDR3 consists of 19 residues. Here the CDR3 reads CASSSSRASAGSSGNTIYF. The DNA of the CDR3 is TGTGCCAGCAGCTCATCCCGGGCCTCCGCAGGGAGCTCTGGAAACACCATATATTTT.

This clonotype appeared a few times. This sequence joins TRBV7-2 and TRBJ1-2; TRBD1 might be the D (6 bases). Germline loops: CDR1 SGHTA, CDR2 FQGNSA. The CDR3 spans 15 residues. The V end lost 1 base, the J end lost 8 bases, and 17 bases lay between the germline ends. Here the CDR3 DNA reads TGTGCCAGCAGCTTAGATCCGACAGGTGGCGGCGGCTACACCTTC. Translating it yields CASSLDPTGGGGYTF.

This CDR3 is CASSLGPYGANVLTF. The CDR3, as DNA: TGTGCCAGCAGCTTAGGTCCCTATGGGGCCAACGTCCTGACTTTC. The chain is built from TRBV7-3 and TRBJ2-6; the D is unclear. The length of the CDR3 is 15 residues. Germline V gives CDR1 SGHTA, CDR2 FQGTGA. Trimming stripped 2 bases from V and 3 bases from J, with 8 bases between.

This clonotype was counted many times. This chain joins TRBV5-1 and TRBJ1-5, with no clear D. The germline V gene has CDR1 SGHRS and CDR2 YFSETQ. The V and J ends lost 0 bases and 3 bases respectively, with 4 bases between them. The CDR3 loop spans 13 amino acids. DNA of the CDR3: TGCGCCAGCAGCTTGGAGGCCAATCAGCCCCAGCATTTT. It is translated as CASSLEANQPQHF.

The table lists this clonotype with a few counts. The V and J genes are TRBV29-1 and TRBJ2-7, with TRBD1 as a possible D gene (6 bases). The CDR3 totals 11 residues. Germline loops: CDR1 SQVTM, CDR2 ANQGSEA. V lost 7 bases, J lost 1 base, and 8 bases lay in between. CDR3 in DNA: TGCAGCGCCGGACAGTCCTACGAGCAGTACTTC. Translating gives CSAGQSYEQYF.

The V call is TRBV12-3 or TRBV12-4, the J call TRBJ2-3; D tentatively reads TRBD1 or TRBD2 (5 bases each). Trimming cost V 5 bases and J 3 bases, with 15 bases left between them. There are 15 residues in the CDR3. This CDR3 reads CASSETGRPTDTQYF. The DNA for the CDR3 is TGTGCCAGCAGTGAGACGGGACGGCCTACAGATACGCAGTATTTT.

This chain connects TRBV9 to TRBJ2-7, with 9 bases fitting TRBD1. V trimming: 8 bases; J trimming: 6 bases; junction bases outside the gene matches: 12. Germline V CDR1 and CDR2: SGDLS, YYNGEE. This CDR3 is 14 amino acids long. CDR3 sequence: CASGRRDRAGEQYF. DNA of the CDR3: TGTGCCAGTGGGCGGAGGGACAGGGCCGGCGAGCAGTACTTC.

The chain combines TRBV6-2 or TRBV6-3 with TRBJ2-7, with unresolved D. The germline V gene has CDR1 MNHEY and CDR2 SVGEGT. The ends were cut back, 6 bases at V and 5 bases at J, with 14 bases in the middle. The CDR3 contains 13 residues. The CDR3 DNA sequence: TGTGCCAGCAGGGAACGGGTTGCTAACGAGCAGTACTTC. As protein: CASRERVANEQYF.

The chain links TRBV28 to TRBJ1-6; D remains unclear. Between the trimmed V and J ends, which lost 2 bases and 0 bases, there was a span of 2 bases. The CDR3 sequence is 14 residues long. CDR1 is MDHEN and CDR2 is SYDVKM in the germline V gene. Here the CDR3 DNA reads TGTGCCAGCAGTTTAATCTCCTATAATTCACCCCTCCACTTT. Its translation is CASSLISYNSPLHF. The variable domain in full, with the rest retrieved from reference TRBV28 and TRBJ1-6, is DVKVTQSSRYLVKRTGEKVFLECVQDMDHENMFWYRQDPGLGLRLIYFSYDVKMKEKGDIPEGYSVSREKKERFSLILESASTNQTSMYLCASSLISYNSPLHFGNGTRLTVT.

This clonotype was counted only a few times. V gene TRBV4-3 combines with J gene TRBJ2-3, with no clear D. The germline CDR1 and CDR2 sequences are LGHNA and YSLEER. The CDR3 loop spans 14 amino acids. Trimming stripped 0 bases from V and 0 bases from J, with 4 bases between. In nucleotides, the CDR3 is TGCGCCAGCAGCCAAGACGCTAGCACAGATACGCAGTATTTT. It yields the protein CASSQDASTDTQYF.

Only a few counts were recorded for this clonotype. CDR3 coding DNA: TGTGCCACCAGCGGACGACTAGCGGGGATAAAAGAGACCCAGTACTTC. Its translation: CATSGRLAGIKETQYF. The J gene is TRBJ2-5, the V gene TRBV15; 11 nucleotides line up with TRBD2. The CDR3 is 16 residues long. Germline-derived CDR1 and CDR2 are LNHNV and YYDKDF (reference sequence). The V gene end was trimmed by 5 bases and the J gene end by 3 bases; junction bases not matched to a gene: 8.

This clonotype was counted between two and nine times. The rearrangement links TRBV3-1 to TRBJ2-7; weak D call: TRBD1 (5 bases). The V end was cut by 4 bases, the J end by 4 bases, with 20 bases between. Germline CDR1 reads LGHDT; CDR2 reads YNNKEL (reference sequence). There are 16 residues in the CDR3. The CDR3 DNA is TGTGCCAGCAGCCCCTCTGGGGCGGAACTAATGTACGAGCAGTACTTC. This codes for CASSPSGAELMYEQYF.

This clonotype was observed at least ten times. CDR3 loop: CAISPWTGGRDIQYF. The CDR3 DNA reads as TGTGCCATCAGTCCATGGACAGGCGGCCGAGACATTCAGTACTTC. This chain joins TRBV10-3 and TRBJ2-4; TRBD1 aligns across 7 bases. This CDR3 is built from 15 residues. Germline CDR1 reads ENHRY; CDR2 reads SYGVKD. J was trimmed by 8 bases and V by 5 bases; bases with no gene match: 12.

The gene calls are TRBV14 and TRBJ2-1; TRBD2 aligns across 9 bases. The CDR3 covers 16 residues. Germline values: CDR1 SGHDN, CDR2 FVKESK. The junction had 9 bases not matched to a gene; V was cut back by 4 bases and J by 5 bases. DNA of the CDR3: TGTGCCAGCAGCCCGCAAACTAGCGGGTTCGACAATGAGCAGTTCTTC. This translates into CASSPQTSGFDNEQFF.